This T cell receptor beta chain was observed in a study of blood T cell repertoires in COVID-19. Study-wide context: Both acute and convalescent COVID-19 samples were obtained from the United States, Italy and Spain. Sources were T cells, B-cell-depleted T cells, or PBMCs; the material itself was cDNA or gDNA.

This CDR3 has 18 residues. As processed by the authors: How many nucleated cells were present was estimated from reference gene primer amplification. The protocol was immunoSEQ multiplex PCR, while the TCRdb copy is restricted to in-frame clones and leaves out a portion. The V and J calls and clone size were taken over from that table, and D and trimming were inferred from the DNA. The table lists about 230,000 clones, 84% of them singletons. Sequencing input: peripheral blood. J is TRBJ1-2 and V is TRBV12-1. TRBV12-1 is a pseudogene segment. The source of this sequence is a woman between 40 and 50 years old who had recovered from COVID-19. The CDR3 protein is CASSYRGKPQLANYGYTF. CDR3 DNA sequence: TGTGCCAGCAGCTACCGGGGAAAACCGCAACTAGCTAACTATGGCTACACCTTC.